The rows below give T cell receptor beta chains drawn from one sample of a study of cytomegalovirus exposure and HLA in healthy donors. Repertoires were generated with immunoSEQ multiplex PCR, while TCRdb's copy carries only in-frame clones and drops some. Of some 110,000 clones detected, around 82% appear once; the ten largest clones hold around 3.6%. Sequenced input: PBMCs. The source of these receptors is a man aged 35-49 years in good health and CMV-seronegative. Both conserved end residues are part of each CDR3. The order of the fields is J gene, D gene, clone size, V gene, CDR3 length, CDR3 DNA, CDR3 protein. D genes are given only for firm matches. Some rows have no size entry. The others give once, few or many, or a class for an expanded clone.

J: TRBJ2-7
D: .
size: .
V: TRBV29-1
length: 12
DNA: TGCAGCGTTGAAGATCTTGCACGGGTGGAGTACTTC
CDR3: CSVEDLARVEYF

J: TRBJ2-7
D: .
size: .
V: TRBV18
length: 12
DNA: TGTGCCAGCTCACTAAGCGCTCGCGAGCAGTACTTC
CDR3: CASSLSAREQYF

J: TRBJ2-7
D: TRBD2
size: .
V: TRBV19
length: 16
DNA: TGTGCCAGTAGTATTGGCGGGGGAGCCTTTCCCCACGAGCAGTACTTC
CDR3: CASSIGGGAFPHEQYF

J: TRBJ1-2
D: TRBD1
size: .
V: TRBV27
length: 17
DNA: TGTGCCAGCAGTTTATCGGGGCAGGGGGCCTTTAACTACGGCTACACCTTC
CDR3: CASSLSGQGAFNYGYTF

J: TRBJ1-5
D: .
size: .
V: TRBV25-1
length: 13
DNA: TGTGCCAGCAGTGACAGGGTGGGTCAGCCCCAGCATTTT
CDR3: CASSDRVGQPQHF

J: TRBJ2-2
D: .
size: .
V: TRBV6-1
length: 12
DNA: TGTGCCAGCAGTGGAGTCGGGGGGGAGCTGTTTTTT
CDR3: CASSGVGGELFF

J: TRBJ2-7
D: TRBD2
size: .
V: TRBV4-3
length: 14
DNA: TGCGCCAGCAGCCTTGGCGGGGGATACTACGAGCAGTACTTC
CDR3: CASSLGGGYYEQYF

J: TRBJ1-1
D: .
size: .
V: TRBV27
length: 16
DNA: TGTGCCAGCAGTTTTTTAGAAAAGACAGGGAACACTGAAGCTTTCTTT
CDR3: CASSFLEKTGNTEAFF

J: TRBJ1-4
D: .
size: few
V: TRBV5-4
length: 15
DNA: TGTGCCAGCAGCACGGGGATGAACGCAGGTGAAAAACTGTTTTTT
CDR3: CASSTGMNAGEKLFF

J: TRBJ1-2
D: .
size: .
V: TRBV7-2
length: 14
DNA: TGTGCCAGCAGCACTACTTGGGACAATCAAGGCTACACCTTC
CDR3: CASSTTWDNQGYTF

J: TRBJ1-4
D: TRBD1
size: .
V: TRBV9
length: 14
DNA: TGTGCCAGCAGCGCGACAGGGATCATTGAAAAACTGTTTTTT
CDR3: CASSATGIIEKLFF

J: TRBJ2-3
D: .
size: once
V: TRBV7-9
length: 17
DNA: TGTGCCAGCAGCTTAGCGGCTCCTAGCGACCGGACAGATACGCAGTATTTT
CDR3: CASSLAAPSDRTDTQYF

J: TRBJ1-1
D: TRBD1
size: .
V: TRBV7-2
length: 15
DNA: TGTGCCAGCAGCCTACAGGGGACTTTGAACACTGAAGCTTTCTTT
CDR3: CASSLQGTLNTEAFF

J: TRBJ2-6
D: .
size: .
V: TRBV7-6
length: 14
DNA: TGTGCCAGCAGCCGCAGTTACGGGGCCAACGTCCTGACTTTC
CDR3: CASSRSYGANVLTF

J: TRBJ2-7
D: TRBD2
size: .
V: TRBV4-3
length: 17
DNA: TGCGCCAGCAGCCAAGTAGCGGGGGGACTCCCTCCCTACGAGCAGTACTTC
CDR3: CASSQVAGGLPPYEQYF

J: TRBJ2-7
D: TRBD1
size: .
V: TRBV25-1
length: 15
DNA: TGTGCCAGCAGTGGTTGGACAGGGAAGTCCTACGAGCAGTACTTC
CDR3: CASSGWTGKSYEQYF

J: TRBJ1-1
D: .
size: .
V: TRBV4-2
length: 12
DNA: TGTGCCAGCAGTCTCACCGGGACAGAAGCTTTCTTT
CDR3: CASSLTGTEAFF

J: TRBJ2-3
D: .
size: .
V: TRBV11-3
length: 20
DNA: TGTGCCAGCTCATTGGGGAAGGCAAAGGGGATCGCTCTGTTATCAGATACGCAGTATTTT
CDR3: CASSLGKAKGIALLSDTQYF

J: TRBJ1-5
D: .
size: .
V: TRBV19
length: 15
DNA: TGTGCCACCCGTTGGAGCGAGACGGAGAATCAGCCCCAGCATTTT
CDR3: CATRWSETENQPQHF

J: TRBJ2-7
D: .
size: .
V: TRBV5-4
length: 14
DNA: TGTGCCAGCAGCTGGGGACAAGGCACCTACGAGCAGTACTTC
CDR3: CASSWGQGTYEQYF

J: TRBJ2-2
D: .
size: .
V: TRBV29-1
length: 13
DNA: TGCAGCGTTGACGGGGAGAACACCGGGGAGCTGTTTTTT
CDR3: CSVDGENTGELFF

J: TRBJ2-6
D: .
size: few
V: TRBV6-5
length: 15
DNA: TGTGCCAGCAGTTACGAGAACTCTGGGGCCAACGTCCTGACTTTC
CDR3: CASSYENSGANVLTF

J: TRBJ2-6
D: TRBD1
size: .
V: TRBV19
length: 15
DNA: TGTGCCAGTAGTTGGACAGGCTCTGGGGCCAACGTCCTGACTTTC
CDR3: CASSWTGSGANVLTF

J: TRBJ2-7
D: TRBD1
size: .
V: TRBV19
length: 14
DNA: TGTGCCAGTAGACTGACGGGACAGGCTTACGAGCAGTACTTC
CDR3: CASRLTGQAYEQYF

J: TRBJ1-2
D: .
size: .
V: TRBV28
length: 12
DNA: TGTGCCAGCAGTTCCAAGGGGTATGGCTACACCTTC
CDR3: CASSSKGYGYTF

J: TRBJ1-6
D: .
size: few
V: TRBV11-3
length: 13
DNA: TGTGCCAGCAGCCCCGGGGGTGGTTCACCCCTCCACTTT
CDR3: CASSPGGGSPLHF

J: TRBJ1-5
D: .
size: .
V: TRBV7-9
length: 13
DNA: TGTGCCAGCAGCTCGGGACTTGGACAGCCCCAGCATTTT
CDR3: CASSSGLGQPQHF

J: TRBJ1-1
D: .
size: .
V: TRBV18
length: 14
DNA: TGTGCCAGCTCACCAGGGGGGGTTTTAACTGAAGCTTTCTTT
CDR3: CASSPGGVLTEAFF

J: TRBJ1-2
D: .
size: .
V: TRBV10-3
length: 12
DNA: TGTGCCACTCGACAGGTAGACTATGGCTACACCTTC
CDR3: CATRQVDYGYTF

J: TRBJ2-3
D: TRBD2
size: .
V: TRBV7-8
length: 18
DNA: TGTGCCAGCAGCTTGCGGGGCGGGGGGGGAGCCCGCACAGATACGCAGTATTTT
CDR3: CASSLRGGGGARTDTQYF

J: TRBJ2-1
D: .
size: .
V: TRBV20-1
length: 10
DNA: TGCAGTGCTACTACAGGGGAGCAGTTCTTC
CDR3: CSATTGEQFF

J: TRBJ2-1
D: .
size: .
V: TRBV29-1
length: 16
DNA: TGCAGCGTTGAAGATCTGGGGGCAAGCTCCTACAATGAGCAGTTCTTC
CDR3: CSVEDLGASSYNEQFF

J: TRBJ1-1
D: .
size: .
V: TRBV19
length: 14
DNA: TGTGCCAGTAGGCTTGATAGCTGGAACACTGAAGCTTTCTTT
CDR3: CASRLDSWNTEAFF

J: TRBJ1-1
D: .
size: .
V: TRBV4-1
length: 15
DNA: TGCGCCAGCAGCCAGATTGGGGGCGGGAACACTGAAGCTTTCTTT
CDR3: CASSQIGGGNTEAFF

J: TRBJ1-2
D: .
size: .
V: TRBV4-1
length: 15
DNA: TGCGCCAGCAGCCAACTCTCAGGGGATTACTATGGCTACACCTTC
CDR3: CASSQLSGDYYGYTF

J: TRBJ2-2
D: .
size: .
V: TRBV19
length: 14
DNA: TGTGCCAGTACCCGTCTCGGGGACACCGGGGAGCTGTTTTTT
CDR3: CASTRLGDTGELFF

J: TRBJ1-1
D: .
size: .
V: TRBV9
length: 17
DNA: TGTGCCAGCAGCCCCGTCGGGGGAGGATTGAGGAACACTGAAGCTTTCTTT
CDR3: CASSPVGGGLRNTEAFF

J: TRBJ2-7
D: .
size: .
V: TRBV14
length: 15
DNA: TGTGCCAGCAGCCAAGGATTGTCCCTATACTACGAGCAGTACTTC
CDR3: CASSQGLSLYYEQYF

J: TRBJ1-2
D: .
size: .
V: TRBV10-3
length: 14
DNA: TGTGCCATCAGTGTGGGTTCGGGAGGGAGAGGCTACACCTTC
CDR3: CAISVGSGGRGYTF

J: TRBJ2-7
D: TRBD2
size: .
V: TRBV2
length: 17
DNA: TGTGCCAGCAGTGACCCCCAGGGACTAGCGGGGGGCTACGAGCAGTACTTC
CDR3: CASSDPQGLAGGYEQYF

J: TRBJ1-1
D: .
size: .
V: TRBV19
length: 12
DNA: TGTGCCAGTAGTATTGGGCAGGGCGAAGCTTTCTTT
CDR3: CASSIGQGEAFF

J: TRBJ1-6
D: TRBD1
size: .
V: TRBV19
length: 15
DNA: TGTGCCAGTAGGACCTGGGACAGGGAGAATTCACCCCTCCACTTT
CDR3: CASRTWDRENSPLHF

J: TRBJ1-3
D: TRBD1
size: .
V: TRBV7-9
length: 15
DNA: TGTGCCAGCACCCTTGACAGGGGATCTGGAAACACCATATATTTT
CDR3: CASTLDRGSGNTIYF

J: TRBJ2-7
D: .
size: .
V: TRBV27
length: 15
DNA: TGTGCCAGCAGTTTCGTCCTCGGGGAAGGCTACGAGCAGTACTTC
CDR3: CASSFVLGEGYEQYF

J: TRBJ1-1
D: TRBD1
size: .
V: TRBV6-5
length: 15
DNA: TGTGCCAGCAGCCGGCGGGGACAGACTAACACTGAAGCTTTCTTT
CDR3: CASSRRGQTNTEAFF

J: TRBJ2-7
D: .
size: .
V: TRBV25-1
length: 15
DNA: TGTGCCAGCGCAAGAACCGCCAGGGGGGTAGGCGAGCAGTACTTC
CDR3: CASARTARGVGEQYF

J: TRBJ2-7
D: TRBD1
size: .
V: TRBV18
length: 15
DNA: TGTGCCAGCTCACCAGGGTTTGACAGGGGGCGCGAGCAGTACTTC
CDR3: CASSPGFDRGREQYF

J: TRBJ1-1
D: TRBD1
size: .
V: TRBV5-4
length: 15
DNA: TGTGCCAGCAGCTCCCGCAGGGGGGATTCCTCTGAAGCTTTCTTT
CDR3: CASSSRRGDSSEAFF

J: TRBJ2-1
D: .
size: .
V: TRBV7-3
length: 13
DNA: TGTGCCAGCAGCTTATCGGGGAACAATGAGCAGTTCTTC
CDR3: CASSLSGNNEQFF

J: TRBJ1-2
D: TRBD1
size: .
V: TRBV6-1
length: 15
DNA: TGTGCCAGCAATTCGGCGGACAGGGGCTCATATGGCTACACCTTC
CDR3: CASNSADRGSYGYTF

J: TRBJ1-2
D: .
size: .
V: TRBV29-1
length: 14
DNA: TGCAGCGTTGATGGGGTAGGGGCCCACTATGGTTACACCTTC
CDR3: CSVDGVGAHYGYTF